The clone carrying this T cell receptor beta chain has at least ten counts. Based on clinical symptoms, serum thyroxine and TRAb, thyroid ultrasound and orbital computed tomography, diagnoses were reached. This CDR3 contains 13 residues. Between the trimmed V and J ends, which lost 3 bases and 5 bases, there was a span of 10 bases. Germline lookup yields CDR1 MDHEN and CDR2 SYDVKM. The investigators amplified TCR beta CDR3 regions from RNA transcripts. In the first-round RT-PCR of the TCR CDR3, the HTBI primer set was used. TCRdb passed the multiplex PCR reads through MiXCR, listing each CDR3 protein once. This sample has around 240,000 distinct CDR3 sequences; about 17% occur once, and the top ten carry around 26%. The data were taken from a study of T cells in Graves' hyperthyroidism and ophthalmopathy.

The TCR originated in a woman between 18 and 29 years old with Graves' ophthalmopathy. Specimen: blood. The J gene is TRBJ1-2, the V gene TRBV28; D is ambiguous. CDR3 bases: TGTGCCAGCAGTTTTGGGCGTGCGTATGGCTACACCTTC. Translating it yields CASSFGRAYGYTF.